This is a list of T cell receptor beta chains from one sample in a study of blood T cells in healthy people across ages. MiXCR, applied by TCRdb to the 5' RACE reads, yields one record per CDR3 protein. This table has some 880,000 distinct CDR3 sequences, around 34% appearing once. The sample consisted of blood. These receptor sequences come from a man between 18 and 29 years old in good health. Each CDR3 is given with its conserved first and last residue.

>TRBV12-3/TRBV12-4|TRBJ1-2
CASSFQTGNYGYTF
>TRBV20-1|TRBJ2-3
CSARHPSGGTPTSTDTQYF
>TRBV7-9|TRBJ1-1
CASSSGGHTEAFF
>TRBV12-5|TRBJ1-2
CASGLAKGRGDGYTF
>TRBV15|TRBJ2-3
CATSRPGLAGADTQYF
>TRBV20-1|TRBJ2-3
CSASPASGTDTQYF
>TRBV7-2|TRBJ2-1
CASSHLGTEQFF
>TRBV4-2|TRBJ2-7
CASSVRDDEQYF
>TRBV4-2|TRBJ1-2
CASSQEIISTGGGYTF
>TRBV20-1|TRBJ1-2
CSARERGPSGYTF
>TRBV9|TRBJ1-2
CGSRDNRGSYTF
>TRBV4-1|TRBJ1-1
CASSQEGGGNTEAFF
>TRBV6-2/TRBV6-3|TRBJ1-5
CASSAPGSSIPHF
>TRBV12-3/TRBV12-4|TRBJ2-7
CASSSGQGPHYEQYF
>TRBV9|TRBJ1-2
CASAPGTAVYGYTF
>TRBV27|TRBJ1-2
CASTTYRFGRDHGYTF
>TRBV7-9|TRBJ1-1
CASSFPLQHGLNTEAFF
>TRBV5-5|TRBJ2-1
CASSLAPSGGASYNEQFF
>TRBV15|TRBJ2-5
CATSTVRQVGETQYF
>TRBV11-2|TRBJ2-1
CASSWEGEMYEQFF